This T cell receptor (beta chain) was recovered during a study of regulatory T cells in long-lasting Graves disease. General study findings and limits: Persistent Graves' patients showed less TCR diversity than newly diagnosed ones. New patients shared roughly 960 public clonotypes, and persistent patients shared more, with under 3,000. Under persistent disease, TRBV28, TRBJ1-2 and TRBJ2-5 were used preferentially.

This CDR3 has 14 residues. The germline CDR1 and CDR2 sequences are SGHRS and YFSETQ. Trimming cost V 6 bases and J 0 bases; bases outside gene matches: 6. This clonotype was seen a few times. Its target is unknown. Sequencing libraries for TCR beta were prepared with iRepertoire HTBI primers and Arm-PCR of CDR3 regions. TCRdb re-analysed the multiplex PCR reads in MiXCR, keeping a single row per CDR3 protein. The top ten hold 40% to 55% of the sample, which has 600,000 to 800,000 distinct CDR3 sequences, roughly 30% seen once. Time point reported: persistent/refractory GD, antithyroid drugs over 5 years with positive TRAb. RNA extracted from PBMCs served as the sequencing template. The authors drew roughly 8.1 milliliters of peripheral blood into EDTA tubes.

Sequencing was performed on peripheral blood mononuclear cells (PBMCs), taken when the disease was refractory, from a patient treated with antithyroid drugs. V is TRBV5-1 and J is TRBJ2-7, with 7 bases lining up with TRBD2. This clonotype was obtained from a female donor with Graves disease. The CDR3 nucleotides read TGCGCCAGCAAATTACTAGCGTACTCCTACGAGCAGTACTTC. Its translation: CASKLLAYSYEQYF.